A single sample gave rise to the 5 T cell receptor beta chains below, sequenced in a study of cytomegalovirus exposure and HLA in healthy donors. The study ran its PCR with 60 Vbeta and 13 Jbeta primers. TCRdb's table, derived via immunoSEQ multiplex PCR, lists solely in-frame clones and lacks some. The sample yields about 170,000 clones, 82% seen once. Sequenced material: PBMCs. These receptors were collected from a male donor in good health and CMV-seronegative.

The CDR3 is CASSLTGGRNEQFF. In DNA form, the CDR3 reads TGCGCCAGCAGCTTAACAGGGGGCCGGAATGAGCAGTTCTTC. The V and J genes are TRBV5-1 and TRBJ2-1, with 9 bases aligning to TRBD1. The CDR3 length is 14 residues. Trimming took 2 bases from V and 7 from J; bases not matched to a gene: 4. Germline CDR1 is SGHRS and CDR2 is YFSETQ.

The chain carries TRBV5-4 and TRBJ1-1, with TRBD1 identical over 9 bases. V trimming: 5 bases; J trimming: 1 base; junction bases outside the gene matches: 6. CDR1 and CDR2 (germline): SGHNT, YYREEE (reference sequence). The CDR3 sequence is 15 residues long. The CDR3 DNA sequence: TGTGCCAGCAGTCCGCAGACAGGGGGGAACACTGAAGCTTTCTTT. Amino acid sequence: CASSPQTGGNTEAFF. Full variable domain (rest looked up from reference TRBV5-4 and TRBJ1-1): ETGVTQSPTHLIKTRGQQVTLRCSSQSGHNTVSWYQQALGQGPQFIFQYYREEENGRGNFPPRFSGLQFPNYSSELNVNALELDDSALYLCASSPQTGGNTEAFFGQGTRLTVV.

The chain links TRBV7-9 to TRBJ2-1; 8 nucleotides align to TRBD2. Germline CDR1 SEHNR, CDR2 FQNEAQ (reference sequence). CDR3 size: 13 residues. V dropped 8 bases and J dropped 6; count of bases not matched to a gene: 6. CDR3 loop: CASGGGLVNEQFF. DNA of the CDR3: TGTGCCAGCGGCGGGGGACTAGTCAATGAGCAGTTCTTC.

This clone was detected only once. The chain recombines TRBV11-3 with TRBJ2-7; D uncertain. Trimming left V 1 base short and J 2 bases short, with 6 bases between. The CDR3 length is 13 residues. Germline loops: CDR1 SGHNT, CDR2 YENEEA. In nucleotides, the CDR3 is TGTGCCAGCAGCTTAGGCCCGGCCTACGAGCAGTACTTC. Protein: CASSLGPAYEQYF.

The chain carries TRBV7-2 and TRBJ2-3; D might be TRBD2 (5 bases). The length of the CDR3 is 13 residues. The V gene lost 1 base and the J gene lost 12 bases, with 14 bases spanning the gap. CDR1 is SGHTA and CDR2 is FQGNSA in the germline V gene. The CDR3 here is CASSLGGFGEQYF. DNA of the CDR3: TGTGCCAGCAGCTTAGGTGGTTTCGGGGAACAGTATTTT.